This T cell receptor beta chain was identified in a study of blood T cell repertoires in COVID-19. Measured with immunoSEQ multiplex PCR; TCRdb has only the in-frame clones, and not every one. The table has 20,000 to 25,000 clones, 80% to 90% seen once. The sequenced sample consisted of peripheral blood. The sequence was obtained from a human donor with active COVID-19. The donor label of this sample is uncertain.

CDR3 sequence: CASSQGGYGYTF. CDR3 coding DNA: TGTGCCAGCAGCCAGGGAGGATATGGCTACACCTTC. This chain connects TRBV12-3 or TRBV12-4 to TRBJ1-2; maybe TRBD1 (5 bases). CDR3 length: 12 amino acids. V was cut by 6 bases and J by 5 bases, with 10 bases left in between.